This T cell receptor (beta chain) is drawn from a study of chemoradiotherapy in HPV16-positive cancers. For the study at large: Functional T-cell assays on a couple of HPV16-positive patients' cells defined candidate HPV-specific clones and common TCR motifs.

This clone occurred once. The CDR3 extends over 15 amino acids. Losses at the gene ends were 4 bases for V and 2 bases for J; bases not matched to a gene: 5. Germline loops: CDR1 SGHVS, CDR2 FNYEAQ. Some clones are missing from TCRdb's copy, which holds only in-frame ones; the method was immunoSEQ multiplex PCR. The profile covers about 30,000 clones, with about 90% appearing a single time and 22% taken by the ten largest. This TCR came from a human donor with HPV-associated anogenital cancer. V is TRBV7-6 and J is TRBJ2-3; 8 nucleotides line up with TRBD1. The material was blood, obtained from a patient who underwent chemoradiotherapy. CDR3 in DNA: TGTGCCAGCAGCTCTGGACAGGGCCTCACAGATACGCAGTATTTT. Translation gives CASSSGQGLTDTQYF.